Listed here are 26 T cell receptor beta chains from one sample, sequenced in a study of control samples from healthy donors and cancer patients. This table comes from immunoSEQ multiplex PCR, and its TCRdb copy is limited to in-frame clones, with some not included. The table records some 29,000 clones, roughly 87% of them present only once. What was sequenced was formalin-fixed, paraffin-embedded tissue. These receptor sequences come from a female donor with melanoma.

This clone appeared a single time. The V and J genes are TRBV9 and TRBJ1-6; 9 bases are a match to TRBD1. The V segment lost 2 bases and the J segment 7 bases; nucleotides outside the gene matches: 4. The V gene's germline CDR1 is SGDLS and CDR2 YYNGEE. The CDR3 spans 15 residues. CDR3 loop: CASSVRDRENSPLHF. The CDR3 DNA reads TGTGCCAGCAGCGTCCGGGACAGGGAAAATTCACCCCTCCACTTT.

The chain carries TRBV2 and TRBJ1-1, with 7 positions matching TRBD1. V lost 5 bases, J lost 5 bases, and 8 bases stayed unmatched. Germline CDR1 is SNHLY and CDR2 is FYNNEI. The CDR3 length is 14 residues. The CDR3: CASSRRQGGTEAFF. The CDR3 bases are TGTGCCAGCAGTCGCAGACAGGGAGGTACTGAAGCTTTCTTT.

The count of this clone is one. This chain uses TRBV10-3 with TRBJ2-1; 10 bases are a match to TRBD2. Germline assignment: CDR1 ENHRY and CDR2 SYGVKD. The CDR3 is made up of 13 amino acids. J was trimmed by 6 bases and V by 11 bases; bases with no gene match: 7. The CDR3 reads CAASSSGSNEQFF. The CDR3 nucleotides are TGTGCCGCCTCGTCTAGCGGGAGCAATGAGCAGTTCTTC.

This clone was seen once. V and J are TRBV11-3 and TRBJ2-2; the D gene is possibly TRBD1 (6 bases). Germline V lookup: CDR1 SGHNT, CDR2 YENEEA. Trimming removed 5 bases from V and 1 base from J, with 11 bases in between. The length of the CDR3 is 15 residues. The CDR3 coding sequence is TGTGCCAGCAGCCCCCCGACAGGGAACACCGGGGAGCTGTTTTTT. Its translation: CASSPPTGNTGELFF. Full variable domain (missing parts from reference TRBV11-3 and TRBJ2-2): EAGVVQSPRYKIIEKKQPVAFWCNPISGHNTLYWYLQNLGQGPELLIRYENEEAVDDSQLPKDRFSAERLKGVDSTLKIQPAELGDSAVYLCASSPPTGNTGELFFGEGSRLTVL.

The V gene is TRBV19, the J gene TRBJ2-3; D uncertain. The CDR3 is made up of 13 amino acids. Trimming took 3 bases from V and 3 from J, leaving 7 bases between them. Germline-derived CDR1 and CDR2 are LNHDA and SQIVND (reference sequence). In DNA, the CDR3 is TGTGCCAGTAGTATTAGGAATACAGATACGCAGTATTTT. Its translation is CASSIRNTDTQYF. The entire variable domain, with the rest obtained from reference TRBV19 and TRBJ2-3, is as follows: DGGITQSPKYLFRKEGQNVTLSCEQNLNHDAMYWYRQDPGQGLRLIYYSQIVNDFQKGDIAEGYSVSREKKESFPLTVTSAQKNPTAFYLCASSIRNTDTQYFGPGTRLTVL.

The chain is built from TRBV10-2 and TRBJ1-1; TRBD1 matches 11 bases. The CDR3 covers 14 residues. V lost 10 bases, J lost 6 bases, and 10 bases stayed unmatched. Germline V gene sequence: CDR1 WSHSY, CDR2 SAAADI. CDR3 in DNA: TGCGCCACCACAATCAGGACAGGGGGCTCTGAAGCTTTCTTT. Residues: CATTIRTGGSEAFF.

The chain combines TRBV6-5 with TRBJ2-7; D is unresolved. From germline, CDR1 is MNHEY and CDR2 SVGAGI. The V end was cut by 11 bases, the J end by 0 bases, with 14 bases between. The CDR3 length is 13 residues. The CDR3 protein is CAASPGLSYEQYF. Here the CDR3 DNA reads TGTGCCGCCTCACCGGGCCTCTCCTACGAGCAGTACTTC.

V is TRBV15 and J is TRBJ2-7, with D possibly being TRBD2 (6 bases). This CDR3 region has 13 residues. The germline CDR1 and CDR2 sequences are LNHNV and YYDKDF (reference sequence). V was trimmed by 4 bases and J by 1 base, leaving 8 bases between them. The CDR3 spells CATSIGRSYEQYF. CDR3 DNA: TGTGCCACCAGCATCGGGAGATCCTACGAGCAGTACTTC.

This clone is a singleton in its sample. The chain is built from TRBV6-1 and TRBJ1-1; 7 bases agree with TRBD1. The germline CDR1 and CDR2 sequences are MNHNS and SASEGT. The CDR3 spans 17 residues. The V segment lost 2 bases and the J segment 5 bases; nucleotides outside the gene matches: 14. The CDR3 loop is CASSESLNFLTGTEAFF. CDR3 in DNA: TGTGCCAGCAGTGAATCTCTAAACTTTCTGACAGGGACTGAAGCTTTCTTT.

The chain employs TRBV4-1 and TRBJ2-1; the D gene is possibly TRBD2 (6 bases). Germline V gene sequence: CDR1 MGHRA, CDR2 YSYEKL. This CDR3 spans 14 amino acids. With 3 bases removed from V and 4 bases from J, the gap between germline ends came to 10 bases. The CDR3 spells CASSQGGDYNEQFF. In nucleotides, the CDR3 is TGCGCCAGCAGCCAGGGCGGGGATTACAATGAGCAGTTCTTC.

The chain uses TRBV6-5 and TRBJ1-2; D gene unclear. The CDR3 covers 14 residues. CDR1 MNHEY and CDR2 SVGAGI come from the germline V gene. The V end lost 6 bases, the J end lost 5 bases, and 16 bases lay between the germline ends. The DNA for the CDR3 is TGTGCCAGCAGCCCAACTAGGACGCAATATGGCTACACCTTC. This sequence encodes CASSPTRTQYGYTF.

CDR3 coding DNA: TGTGCCAGCAGCTTAGGACAGTATAATTCACCCCTCCACTTT. Its translation is CASSLGQYNSPLHF. The chain carries TRBV11-2 and TRBJ1-6; D perhaps matches TRBD1 (5 bases). Germline values: CDR1 SGHAT, CDR2 FQNNGV. Trimming shortened V by 1 base and J by 4 bases, and 5 bases separated the two germline ends. This CDR3 spans 14 amino acids.

The CDR3 region has the DNA TGTGCCAGTGGTAGGGCTAGGACTGAAGCTTTCTTT. It specifies CASGRARTEAFF. The chain combines TRBV12-3 or TRBV12-4 with TRBJ1-1; D is unclear. Trimming removed 9 bases from V and 5 bases from J, with 13 bases in between. CDR3 length equals 12 residues.

The gene calls are TRBV6-6 and TRBJ1-4; D call uncertain. Germline-derived CDR1 and CDR2 are MNHNY and SVGAGI (reference sequence). This CDR3 has 15 residues. The V and J ends lost 5 bases and 6 bases respectively, with 16 bases between them. The CDR3 sequence is CASSGPGVWDEKLFF. The CDR3 region has the DNA TGTGCCAGCAGTGGCCCCGGGGTCTGGGATGAAAAACTGTTTTTT.

V is TRBV5-1 and J is TRBJ1-1; D is unresolved. Germline assignment: CDR1 SGHRS and CDR2 YFSETQ. V was cut by 3 bases and J by 5 bases, with 14 bases left in between. The length of the CDR3 is 14 residues. CDR3 nucleotides: TGCGCCAGCAGCTCCACTGAACATTTAACTGAAGCTTTCTTT. Translated, it gives CASSSTEHLTEAFF.

This chain links TRBV10-3 with TRBJ2-3; D gene unclear. Trimming cost V 11 bases and J 6 bases, with 12 bases left between them. Germline CDR1 is ENHRY and CDR2 is SYGVKD. The CDR3 sequence is 11 residues long. The CDR3 coding sequence is TGTGCCCATAGGGTGGGGGATACGCAGTATTTT. It specifies CAHRVGDTQYF.

This clone was recorded once. The gene calls are TRBV7-2 and TRBJ2-6; D possibly corresponds to TRBD2 (6 bases). The CDR3 extends over 15 amino acids. Germline loops: CDR1 SGHTA, CDR2 FQGNSA. V lost 1 base to trimming and J lost 2 bases, with 6 bases between them. In DNA form, the CDR3 reads TGTGCCAGCAGCTTAGGGGGGGCTGGGGCCAACGTCCTGACTTTC. Its translation: CASSLGGAGANVLTF.

The CDR3 nucleotides are TGTGCCAGCAGTGAGGTCGGACACACAGATACGCAGTATTTT. Translation: CASSEVGHTDTQYF. The chain carries TRBV25-1 and TRBJ2-3, with D perhaps TRBD1 (5 bases). V was cut by 3 bases and J by 2 bases, with 9 bases left in between. CDR1 is MGHDK, CDR2 SYGVNS, per germline. The CDR3 length is 14 residues.

This clone was counted only a few times. This rearrangement joins TRBV6-5 to TRBJ2-5, with a tentative D call TRBD1 (6 bases). The CDR3 has 13 residues. The V end was cut by 6 bases, the J end by 4 bases, with 12 bases between. Germline V lookup: CDR1 MNHEY, CDR2 SVGAGI. Here the CDR3 reads CASSSGTPETQYF. The CDR3 bases are TGTGCCAGCAGCTCCGGGACACCAGAGACCCAGTACTTC.

This sequence joins TRBV9 and TRBJ2-3; 8 nucleotides match TRBD1. V trimming: 3 bases; J trimming: 6 bases; junction bases outside the gene matches: 9. CDR1 and CDR2 (germline): SGDLS, YYNGEE. This CDR3 has 15 amino acids. The CDR3 DNA follows: TGTGCCAGCAGCGGGCGACAGGGGAGGCGGGATACGCAGTATTTT. Its translation: CASSGRQGRRDTQYF.

The chain links TRBV20-1 to TRBJ2-2, with TRBD2 matching over 7 bases. V trimming: 3 bases; J trimming: 3 bases; junction bases outside the gene matches: 4. Germline lookup yields CDR1 DFQATT and CDR2 SNEGSKA (reference sequence). This CDR3 spans 14 amino acids. This chain's CDR3 is CSASPLADTGELFF. CDR3 bases: TGCAGTGCTAGTCCCCTAGCGGACACCGGGGAGCTGTTTTTT.

The chain is built from TRBV19 and TRBJ1-1, with D unresolved. Deletions cut 3 bases from V and 1 base from J, with 12 bases between. Germline-derived CDR1 and CDR2 are LNHDA and SQIVND (reference sequence). The CDR3 totals 15 residues. Here the CDR3 reads CASSISFRENTEAFF. In DNA form, the CDR3 reads TGTGCCAGTAGTATCAGTTTTAGGGAGAACACTGAAGCTTTCTTT.

The chain combines TRBV3-1 (or the pseudogene TRBV3-2) with TRBJ2-7; TRBD2 matches at 8 bases. This CDR3 is 14 amino acids long. Trimming removed 6 bases from V and 4 bases from J; junction bases left unmatched: 8. CDR1 and CDR2 from the germline V gene are LGHDT and YNNKEL (reference sequence). The CDR3 is CASRESGGRYEQYF. The CDR3 DNA is TGTGCCAGCAGGGAATCGGGAGGGAGGTACGAGCAGTACTTC.

The rearrangement links TRBV5-4 to TRBJ1-2, with unresolved D. Germline V CDR1 and CDR2: SGHNT, YYREEE (reference sequence). V gave up 3 bases and J gave up 4 bases, with 7 bases separating them. The CDR3 has 12 amino acids. The CDR3 reads CASSWDSYGYTF. The CDR3 DNA is TGTGCCAGCAGCTGGGATAGCTATGGCTACACCTTC.

This clone came up once. V and J are TRBV6-2 or TRBV6-3 and TRBJ2-7; no reliable D call. The CDR3 is made up of 13 amino acids. V dropped 5 bases and J dropped 2 bases, with 10 bases sitting between them. Germline assignment: CDR1 MNHEY and CDR2 SVGEGT. The CDR3 loop is CASSLHTPYEQYF. CDR3 bases: TGTGCCAGCAGTCTCCATACCCCCTACGAGCAGTACTTC.

This chain connects TRBV19 to TRBJ1-2; 10 positions match TRBD1. CDR3 length: 16 residues. The germline V gene encodes CDR1 LNHDA and CDR2 SQIVND (reference sequence). J was trimmed by 5 bases and V by 4 bases; bases with no gene match: 10. Here the CDR3 reads CASSRTATGGKYGYTF. The CDR3 DNA is TGTGCCAGTAGTAGAACCGCGACAGGGGGCAAGTATGGCTACACCTTC.